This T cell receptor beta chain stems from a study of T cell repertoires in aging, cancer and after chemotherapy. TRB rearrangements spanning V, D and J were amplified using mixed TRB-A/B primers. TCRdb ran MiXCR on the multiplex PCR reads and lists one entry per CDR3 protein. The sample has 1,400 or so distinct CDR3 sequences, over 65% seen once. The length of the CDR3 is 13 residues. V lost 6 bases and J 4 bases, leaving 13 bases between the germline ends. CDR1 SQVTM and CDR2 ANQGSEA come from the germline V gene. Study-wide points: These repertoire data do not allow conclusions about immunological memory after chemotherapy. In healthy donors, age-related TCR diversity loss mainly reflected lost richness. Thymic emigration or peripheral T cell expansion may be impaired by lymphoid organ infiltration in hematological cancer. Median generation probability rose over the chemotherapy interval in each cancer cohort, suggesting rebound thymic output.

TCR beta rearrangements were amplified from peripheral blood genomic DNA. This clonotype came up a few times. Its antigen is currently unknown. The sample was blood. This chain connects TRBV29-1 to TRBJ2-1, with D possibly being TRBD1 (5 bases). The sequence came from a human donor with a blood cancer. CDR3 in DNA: TGCAGCGTCGGACACACCATATACAATGAGCAGTTCTTC. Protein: CSVGHTIYNEQFF.